The rows below give T cell receptor beta chains drawn from one sample of a study of blood T cells in healthy people across ages. In TCRdb, the 5' RACE reads were re-called with MiXCR into one record per CDR3 protein. The data hold around 1,500,000 distinct CDR3 sequences, with approximately 40% observed a single time. The material sequenced was blood. Source of these receptors: a woman aged 18-29 years in good health. Each CDR3 is given with its conserved first and last residue. D genes are given only for firm matches. Clone size, where shown, is once, few, many, or a class for clones that have expanded.

j_call: TRBJ1-2; clone_size: few; v_call: TRBV20-1; d_call: .; cdr3_aa: CGAGANYGYTF; cdr3_nt: TGCGGAGCAGGGGCTAACTATGGCTACACCTTC
j_call: TRBJ2-1; clone_size: .; v_call: TRBV7-8; d_call: .; cdr3_aa: CTSSKGTGGSYNEQFF; cdr3_nt: TGTACCAGCAGCAAAGGGACTGGGGGCTCCTACAATGAGCAGTTCTTC
j_call: TRBJ2-1; clone_size: .; v_call: TRBV15; d_call: TRBD2; cdr3_aa: CATRVIAGDRYEQFF; cdr3_nt: TGTGCCACCAGAGTCATAGCGGGAGATCGGTATGAGCAGTTCTTC
j_call: TRBJ2-5; clone_size: .; v_call: TRBV20-1; d_call: TRBD2; cdr3_aa: CSAPSGGDETQYF; cdr3_nt: TGCAGTGCTCCTAGCGGGGGGGATGAGACCCAGTACTTC
j_call: TRBJ2-3; clone_size: few; v_call: TRBV6-1; d_call: TRBD2; cdr3_aa: CASRESGAVVTDTQYF; cdr3_nt: TGTGCCAGCAGAGAGAGCGGGGCGGTGGTCACAGATACGCAGTATTTT
j_call: TRBJ1-3; clone_size: .; v_call: TRBV7-2; d_call: .; cdr3_aa: CASSPGLSRAGNTIYF; cdr3_nt: TGTGCCAGCAGCCCCGGCTTAAGCAGGGCTGGAAACACCATATATTTT
j_call: TRBJ2-7; clone_size: .; v_call: TRBV12-3/TRBV12-4; d_call: TRBD2; cdr3_aa: CASSSGVASGSLIYEQYF; cdr3_nt: TGTGCCAGCAGCTCGGGGGTGGCTAGCGGGAGTCTAATCTACGAGCAGTACTTC
j_call: TRBJ1-5; clone_size: few; v_call: TRBV7-2; d_call: TRBD1; cdr3_aa: CASSSSGGQGGGQPQHF; cdr3_nt: TGTGCCAGCAGCTCATCGGGGGGACAGGGAGGTGGGCAGCCCCAGCATTTT
j_call: TRBJ2-3; clone_size: few; v_call: TRBV20-1; d_call: TRBD2; cdr3_aa: CSARKAGDTDTQYF; cdr3_nt: TGCAGTGCTAGAAAAGCGGGGGACACAGATACGCAGTATTTT
j_call: TRBJ2-6; clone_size: .; v_call: TRBV5-1; d_call: TRBD1; cdr3_aa: CASSLVVTGGSGANVLTF; cdr3_nt: TGCGCCAGCAGCTTGGTGGTGACAGGGGGCTCTGGGGCCAACGTCCTGACTTTC
j_call: TRBJ2-7; clone_size: .; v_call: TRBV5-1; d_call: .; cdr3_aa: CASRVDAGSTYEQYF; cdr3_nt: TGCGCCAGCAGAGTAGACGCCGGCTCCACCTACGAGCAGTACTTC
j_call: TRBJ2-5; clone_size: .; v_call: TRBV6-5; d_call: .; cdr3_aa: CASSYFSLGSKETQYF; cdr3_nt: TGTGCCAGCAGTTACTTCTCGTTGGGCAGCAAAGAGACCCAGTACTTC
j_call: TRBJ2-1; clone_size: .; v_call: TRBV6-5; d_call: .; cdr3_aa: CASSSPRSGSYNEQFF; cdr3_nt: TGTGCCAGCAGTTCGCCCCGAAGTGGCTCCTACAATGAGCAGTTCTTC
j_call: TRBJ2-5; clone_size: few; v_call: TRBV6-1; d_call: TRBD2; cdr3_aa: CASSESASGKKTQYF; cdr3_nt: TGTGCCAGCAGTGAATCGGCTAGCGGGAAAAAGACCCAGTACTTC
j_call: TRBJ2-1; clone_size: .; v_call: TRBV6-1; d_call: TRBD2; cdr3_aa: CASRPGGSGGSYNEQFF; cdr3_nt: TGTGCCAGCAGGCCCGGGGGTAGCGGGGGATCCTACAATGAGCAGTTCTTC
j_call: TRBJ2-2; clone_size: .; v_call: TRBV20-1; d_call: TRBD2; cdr3_aa: CSANLLGAGAGELFF; cdr3_nt: TGCAGTGCTAACTTGCTCGGAGCGGGAGCCGGGGAGCTGTTTTTT
j_call: TRBJ1-5; clone_size: .; v_call: TRBV5-6; d_call: .; cdr3_aa: CASTLSSSNQPQHF; cdr3_nt: TGTGCCAGCACCCTGTCCAGTAGCAATCAGCCCCAGCATTTT
j_call: TRBJ2-7; clone_size: .; v_call: TRBV27; d_call: .; cdr3_aa: CASSLDGAVYEQYF; cdr3_nt: TGTGCCAGCAGTTTAGATGGGGCAGTGTACGAGCAGTACTTC
j_call: TRBJ1-1; clone_size: .; v_call: TRBV6-5; d_call: .; cdr3_aa: CASSYQMGRQKEAFF; cdr3_nt: TGTGCCAGCAGTTACCAGATGGGGCGGCAAAAAGAAGCTTTCTTT
j_call: TRBJ1-4; clone_size: .; v_call: TRBV12-3/TRBV12-4; d_call: .; cdr3_aa: CASSPGGNVEKLFF; cdr3_nt: TGTGCCAGCAGTCCCGGGGGGAACGTCGAAAAACTGTTTTTT
j_call: TRBJ2-3; clone_size: .; v_call: TRBV7-2; d_call: TRBD2; cdr3_aa: CASSLSGTGPFSTDTQYF; cdr3_nt: TGTGCCAGCAGCTTAAGCGGGACGGGGCCTTTTAGCACAGATACGCAGTATTTT
j_call: TRBJ2-1; clone_size: .; v_call: TRBV20-1; d_call: TRBD2; cdr3_aa: CSASKGLAGFSSYNEQFF; cdr3_nt: TGCAGTGCTAGTAAGGGACTAGCGGGATTCAGCTCCTACAATGAGCAGTTCTTC
j_call: TRBJ2-4; clone_size: .; v_call: TRBV4-2; d_call: .; cdr3_aa: CASSQEQGHIQYF; cdr3_nt: TGTGCCAGCAGCCAAGAACAGGGCCACATTCAGTACTTC
j_call: TRBJ2-7; clone_size: .; v_call: TRBV27; d_call: TRBD1; cdr3_aa: CASSLSIRGYEQYF; cdr3_nt: TGTGCCAGCAGTTTATCGATCAGGGGGTACGAGCAGTACTTC
j_call: TRBJ2-3; clone_size: few; v_call: TRBV7-2; d_call: TRBD1; cdr3_aa: CASSLADRIWSDTQYF; cdr3_nt: TGTGCCAGCAGCTTAGCGGACAGGATCTGGTCAGATACGCAGTATTTT
j_call: TRBJ2-7; clone_size: .; v_call: TRBV20-1; d_call: .; cdr3_aa: CSASFPEWSTSSYNEQYF; cdr3_nt: TGCAGTGCTAGTTTTCCTGAGTGGTCGACCTCCTCCTACAATGAGCAGTACTTC
j_call: TRBJ1-2; clone_size: .; v_call: TRBV14; d_call: .; cdr3_aa: CASSGSESGYTF; cdr3_nt: TGTGCCAGCAGCGGCAGCGAGTCGGGCTACACCTTC
j_call: TRBJ1-1; clone_size: few; v_call: TRBV29-1; d_call: TRBD1; cdr3_aa: CSVVGQGGTEAFF; cdr3_nt: TGCAGCGTTGTAGGGCAGGGGGGCACTGAAGCTTTCTTT
j_call: TRBJ2-7; clone_size: .; v_call: TRBV6-6; d_call: TRBD1; cdr3_aa: CASSYDRAWHEQYF; cdr3_nt: TGTGCCAGCAGTTATGACAGGGCTTGGCACGAGCAGTACTTC
j_call: TRBJ1-5; clone_size: few; v_call: TRBV20-1; d_call: .; cdr3_aa: CSARALAPGKSNQPQHF; cdr3_nt: TGCAGTGCTAGAGCCTTGGCACCTGGGAAAAGCAATCAGCCCCAGCATTTT
j_call: TRBJ1-2; clone_size: .; v_call: TRBV28; d_call: .; cdr3_aa: CASSLGAATALYGYTF; cdr3_nt: TGTGCCAGCAGCTTAGGAGCCGCCACGGCCCTTTATGGCTACACCTTC
j_call: TRBJ2-3; clone_size: .; v_call: TRBV7-9; d_call: TRBD2; cdr3_aa: CASSLGPSGSGTDTQYF; cdr3_nt: TGTGCCAGCAGCTTAGGTCCTAGCGGGAGTGGCACAGATACGCAGTATTTT
j_call: TRBJ1-2; clone_size: .; v_call: TRBV27; d_call: .; cdr3_aa: CASSLSWSSVGYTF; cdr3_nt: TGTGCCAGCAGTTTATCGTGGTCCTCGGTGGGCTACACCTTC
j_call: TRBJ1-5; clone_size: .; v_call: TRBV12-3/TRBV12-4; d_call: .; cdr3_aa: CASSLGAGPQPQHF; cdr3_nt: TGTGCCAGCAGTTTAGGGGCAGGGCCCCAGCCCCAGCATTTT
j_call: TRBJ2-3; clone_size: .; v_call: TRBV29-1; d_call: TRBD2; cdr3_aa: CSVDGRASGSTDTQYF; cdr3_nt: TGCAGCGTTGACGGGCGGGCTAGCGGGAGCACAGATACGCAGTATTTT
j_call: TRBJ2-1; clone_size: .; v_call: TRBV20-1; d_call: TRBD2; cdr3_aa: CSARIGLGRDNEQFF; cdr3_nt: TGCAGTGCTAGAATCGGACTAGGAAGGGACAATGAGCAGTTCTTC
j_call: TRBJ2-1; clone_size: .; v_call: TRBV12-5; d_call: .; cdr3_aa: CASGWVEGGGRCCSYNEQFF; cdr3_nt: TGTGCTAGTGGTTGGGTAGAAGGGGGCGGGAGGTGCTGCTCCTACAATGAGCAGTTCTTC
j_call: TRBJ2-7; clone_size: .; v_call: TRBV12-3/TRBV12-4; d_call: TRBD2; cdr3_aa: CVSSPYGTTTYEQYF; cdr3_nt: TGTGTCAGCAGTCCGTATGGGACTACCACTTACGAGCAGTACTTC
j_call: TRBJ2-1; clone_size: .; v_call: TRBV20-1; d_call: .; cdr3_aa: CSAPTGGADEQFF; cdr3_nt: TGCAGTGCCCCGACTGGCGGGGCGGATGAGCAGTTCTTC
j_call: TRBJ1-5; clone_size: .; v_call: TRBV18; d_call: .; cdr3_aa: CASSPRQGGNQPQHF; cdr3_nt: TGTGCCAGCTCACCACGCCAGGGAGGCAATCAGCCCCAGCATTTT
j_call: TRBJ1-4; clone_size: .; v_call: TRBV12-3/TRBV12-4; d_call: .; cdr3_aa: CASSLGPGPGGLFF; cdr3_nt: TGTGCCAGCAGTTTAGGCCCGGGGCCCGGGGGACTGTTTTTT
j_call: TRBJ1-1; clone_size: .; v_call: TRBV3-1; d_call: .; cdr3_aa: CASSQEYRSATEAFF; cdr3_nt: TGTGCCAGCAGCCAAGAGTACAGGTCGGCCACTGAAGCTTTCTTT
j_call: TRBJ1-1; clone_size: .; v_call: TRBV2; d_call: .; cdr3_aa: CASIQTENTEAFF; cdr3_nt: TGTGCCAGCATACAAACAGAGAACACTGAAGCTTTCTTT